This entry lists 21 T cell receptor beta chains sequenced from one sample in a study of shared clonotypes between healthy human individuals. Sequencing used immunoSEQ multiplex PCR; TCRdb keeps in-frame clones, though not all of them. The repertoire holds roughly 500,000 clones, 75% to 85% seen once, with over 10% in the top ten. Sequencing was done on a sample of PBMCs. All receptors come from a woman aged 40-49 years in good health. Some clones in this sample may be carry-over from other donors' samples.

This clone was picked up one time. The chain recombines TRBV4-2 with TRBJ1-5; D may be TRBD1 (6 bases). Germline lookup yields CDR1 LGHNA and CDR2 YNFKEQ. Trimming left V 0 bases short and J 7 bases short, with 13 bases between. This CDR3 comprises 15 residues. CDR3 sequence: CASSQESGEAQPQHF. The CDR3 DNA is TGTGCCAGCAGCCAAGAGTCAGGGGAGGCACAGCCCCAGCATTTT.

V gene TRBV4-3 combines with J gene TRBJ2-7, with 7 nucleotides matching TRBD2. The CDR3 sequence is 14 residues long. CDR1 is LGHNA and CDR2 is YSLEER in the germline V gene. J gave up 2 bases and V 5 bases, and 6 bases lay outside the gene matches. The CDR3 nucleotides read TGCGCCAGCAGCTCGAAGGGAGGGGCCTACGAGCAGTACTTC. Protein: CASSSKGGAYEQYF.

This chain links TRBV15 with TRBJ1-2, with D hard to call. This CDR3 has 15 amino acids. V was pared by 3 bases and J by 4 bases, with 15 bases between. Germline CDR1 LNHNV, CDR2 YYDKDF (reference sequence). This CDR3 is CATSRGLGISYGYTF. CDR3 bases: TGTGCCACCAGCAGGGGGTTAGGGATCTCCTATGGCTACACCTTC.

The J gene is TRBJ2-7, the V gene TRBV28; D possibly corresponds to TRBD2 (5 bases). V gave up 3 bases and J gave up 6 bases, with 15 bases separating them. Germline V gene sequence: CDR1 MDHEN, CDR2 SYDVKM. The CDR3 spans 14 residues. The CDR3 DNA reads as TGTGCCAGCAGTTTGTCCCCGGGGTTTCGCGAGCAGTACTTC. Protein product: CASSLSPGFREQYF.

V usage is TRBV19 and J usage is TRBJ1-1; 8 bases align to TRBD1. This CDR3 contains 17 residues. V gave up 3 bases and J gave up 0 bases; unmatched junction bases: 9. Germline V gene lookup returns CDR1 LNHDA and CDR2 SQIVND (reference sequence). The CDR3 region has the DNA TGTGCCAGTAGTATGGGGGGACAGGCGGGGATGAACACTGAAGCTTTCTTT. Its translation is CASSMGGQAGMNTEAFF.

The J gene is TRBJ2-4, the V gene TRBV7-8; D perhaps matches TRBD2 (6 bases). The CDR3 runs 14 residues. V dropped 3 bases and J dropped 0 bases, with 6 bases sitting between them. Germline-derived CDR1 and CDR2 are SGHVS and FQNEAQ. CDR3 region: CASSLGGAKNIQYF. CDR3 sequence (DNA): TGTGCCAGCAGCTTGGGGGGAGCCAAAAACATTCAGTACTTC.

V usage is TRBV18 and J usage is TRBJ2-1, with 9 positions matching TRBD2. Germline CDR1 and CDR2: KGHSH and LQKENI. V lost 3 bases, J lost 7 bases, and 7 bases stayed unmatched. The CDR3 extends over 15 amino acids. The CDR3 bases are TGTGCCAGCTCACCGTTTGGGACTAGCCGAAATGAGCAGTTCTTC. This codes for CASSPFGTSRNEQFF.

The chain employs TRBV5-4 and TRBJ1-2, with D perhaps TRBD1 (5 bases). V lost 4 bases to trimming and J lost 5 bases, with 12 bases between them. Germline-derived CDR1 and CDR2 are SGHNT and YYREEE (reference sequence). The CDR3 covers 13 residues. The CDR3 spells CASSQGSGYGYTF. The CDR3 DNA is TGTGCCAGCAGCCAGGGTTCGGGGTATGGCTACACCTTC.

Worth noting for this clone: This could be a read error, since a much larger clone is one nucleotide away. The chain recombines TRBV25-1 with TRBJ1-1, with D perhaps matching TRBD1 (6 bases). The CDR3 has 13 amino acids. Trimming shortened V by 6 bases and J by 1 base, and 9 bases separated the two germline ends. The germline V gene has CDR1 MGHDK and CDR2 SYGVNS. The CDR3 DNA sequence: TGTGCCAGCAGATTGACAGGGAACACTGAAGCTTTCTTT. Protein product: CASRLTGNTEAFF.

The chain uses TRBV28 and TRBJ1-5; D not resolved. The germline CDR1 and CDR2 sequences are MDHEN and SYDVKM. The CDR3 has 15 amino acids. The ends were cut back, 0 bases at V and 4 bases at J, with 10 bases in the middle. The chain's CDR3 is CASSLWSRPNQPQHF. The CDR3 DNA is TGTGCCAGCAGTTTATGGTCCAGACCGAATCAGCCCCAGCATTTT.

The gene calls are TRBV5-4 and TRBJ1-1; 8 bases map to TRBD1. V dropped 4 bases and J dropped 1; count of bases not matched to a gene: 6. The CDR3 is made up of 15 amino acids. Germline CDR1 is SGHNT and CDR2 is YYREEE (reference sequence). DNA of the CDR3: TGTGCCAGCAGCAGTGGACAGGGAGCGAACACTGAAGCTTTCTTT. Its translation: CASSSGQGANTEAFF.

The table lists this clone with a few counts. The chain recombines TRBV7-9 with TRBJ1-3; 7 nucleotides align to TRBD1. Germline CDR1 is SEHNR and CDR2 is FQNEAQ (reference sequence). V shed 5 bases and J 8 bases; nucleotides not matched to a gene: 12. The CDR3 is 15 residues long. CDR3 region: CASSPRSTGRDTIYF. Written as DNA, the CDR3 is TGTGCCAGCAGCCCCCGCTCGACAGGGAGGGACACCATATATTTT.

This clone was picked up one time. The V and J genes are TRBV29-1 and TRBJ2-7; D is unclear. Germline-derived CDR1 and CDR2 are SQVTM and ANQGSEA. Trimming removed 4 bases from V and 0 bases from J, with 7 bases in between. This CDR3 has 12 amino acids. The CDR3 loop reads CSVARSSYEQYF. The CDR3, as DNA: TGCAGCGTTGCCCGTAGCTCCTACGAGCAGTACTTC.

J is TRBJ1-1 and V is TRBV5-4; tentative D call: TRBD1 (5 bases). Trimming pared 0 bases from V and 1 base from J, leaving 10 bases between. CDR3 size: 15 residues. Germline CDR1 SGHNT, CDR2 YYREEE (reference sequence). The CDR3 spells CASSLDWGSNTEAFF. The CDR3 DNA reads as TGTGCCAGCAGCTTGGACTGGGGCTCGAACACTGAAGCTTTCTTT.

This rearrangement joins TRBV19 to TRBJ1-1; 9 positions agree with TRBD1. The CDR3 loop spans 15 amino acids. CDR1 and CDR2 (germline): LNHDA, SQIVND (reference sequence). Trimming removed 4 bases from V and 2 bases from J; junction bases left unmatched: 5. CDR3 in amino acids: CASSRYRGRNTEAFF. In DNA form, the CDR3 reads TGTGCCAGTAGTAGATACAGGGGGCGAAACACTGAAGCTTTCTTT.

The rearrangement joins TRBV7-7 to TRBJ1-1, with 10 bases lining up with TRBD1. In germline, CDR1 is SSHAT, CDR2 FNYEAQ (reference sequence). This CDR3 has 19 residues. V gave up 1 base and J gave up 0 bases; unmatched junction bases: 11. The CDR3, as DNA: TGTGCCAGCAGCTTAGGTAAAAATCCGGGACAGGGGATGAACACTGAAGCTTTCTTT. Its protein is CASSLGKNPGQGMNTEAFF. The entire variable domain, with the rest obtained from reference TRBV7-7 and TRBJ1-1, is as follows: GAGVSQSPRYKVTKRGQDVTLRCDPISSHATLYWYQQALGQGPEFLTYFNYEAQPDKSGLPSDRFSAERPEGSISTLTIQRTEQRDSAMYRCASSLGKNPGQGMNTEAFFGQGTRLTVV.

This rearrangement joins TRBV7-9 to TRBJ1-1; 8 nucleotides agree with TRBD1. Germline CDR1 is SEHNR and CDR2 is FQNEAQ (reference sequence). There are 15 residues in the CDR3. The V segment lost 6 bases and the J segment 3 bases; nucleotides outside the gene matches: 9. The CDR3 sequence is CASRQSGGQDTEAFF. As DNA, the CDR3 is TGTGCCAGCAGGCAGAGCGGGGGACAGGACACTGAAGCTTTCTTT.

This clone has a single count. The V gene is TRBV11-2, the J gene TRBJ1-2, with D perhaps matching TRBD1 (5 bases). This CDR3 is built from 13 residues. CDR1 is SGHAT and CDR2 is FQNNGV in the germline V gene. V shed 2 bases and J shed 4 bases, with 8 bases lying between them. CDR3 sequence: CASSLKGTYGYTF. CDR3 bases: TGTGCCAGCAGCTTAAAGGGGACCTATGGCTACACCTTC. The full variable domain, rest sourced from reference TRBV11-2 and TRBJ1-2, is EAGVAQSPRYKIIEKRQSVAFWCNPISGHATLYWYQQILGQGPKLLIQFQNNGVVDDSQLPKDRFSAERLKGVDSTLKIQPAKLEDSAVYLCASSLKGTYGYTFGSGTRLTVV.

The chain has TRBV10-2 and TRBJ2-7, with D tentatively TRBD1 or TRBD2 (5 bases each). The CDR3 is 14 residues long. Germline CDR1 WSHSY, CDR2 SAAADI. V shed 2 bases and J shed 6 bases, with 14 bases lying between them. CDR3 in DNA: TGCGCCAGCAGTGAGACCGTGAGGGGCGGCGAGCAGTACTTC. Translation: CASSETVRGGEQYF.

V gene TRBV18 combines with J gene TRBJ1-1; D unclear. V was trimmed by 0 bases and J by 3 bases, leaving 5 bases between them. Per germline, CDR1 KGHSH and CDR2 LQKENI. This CDR3 comprises 13 residues. The CDR3 here is CASSPPSYTEAFF. The CDR3 coding sequence is TGTGCCAGCTCACCACCCAGTTACACTGAAGCTTTCTTT.

The rearrangement joins TRBV19 to TRBJ2-7, with 15 bases lining up with TRBD2. V was clipped by 3 bases and J by 6 bases; unmatched bases: 3. Germline CDR1 and CDR2: LNHDA and SQIVND (reference sequence). This CDR3 comprises 15 residues. The CDR3 sequence: CASSIPGLAGGEQYF. CDR3 sequence (DNA): TGTGCCAGTAGTATCCCGGGACTAGCGGGAGGCGAGCAGTACTTC.